The clone carrying this T cell receptor beta chain was picked up many times. Its antigen is not known. In TCRdb, the 5' RACE reads were re-called with MiXCR into one record per CDR3 protein. The table records tens of thousands of distinct CDR3 sequences, more than 5.5% of them present only once. These data originate in a study of T cells after yellow fever vaccination. Overall study context: SMART-Seq v4 Ultra Low Input handled preparation of low-cell-number fractions.

V was trimmed by 1 base and J by 6 bases, leaving 6 bases between them. Looked up from germline, CDR1 is SGHTA and CDR2 is FQGNSA. The CDR3 covers 13 residues. Study-wide findings and caveats: Abundant bulk-population clonotypes could contaminate the FACS-sorted repertoires. Post-booster repertoires contained most primary-vaccination clones again (about 96% CD4, 88% CD8).

The sample in question was CD8+ T cells sorted from PBMCs, obtained less than 6 days after the first yellow fever vaccination. V gene TRBV7-2 combines with J gene TRBJ2-2; weak D call: TRBD1 (5 bases). The sequence derives from a man between 18 and 29 years old who received the YFV17D yellow fever vaccine. CDR3 in DNA: TGTGCCAGCAGCTTAGTAGGGGCCGGGGAGCTGTTTTTT. Translation: CASSLVGAGELFF.